This T cell receptor (beta chain) appears in the sequencing data of a study of T cell repertoires in cytomegalovirus infection. Looking at the study overall: Public TCR beta signatures indicated both CMV infection and matching HLA type.

The sample holds a few counts of this clonotype. Its antigen is currently unknown. CDR1 and CDR2 from the germline V gene are KGHDR and SFDVKD. This CDR3 is built from 16 residues. V lost 4 bases and J 8 bases, leaving 20 bases between the germline ends. TCRdb re-called the reads with MiXCR, one entry per CDR3 protein. The data hold 350,000 to 550,000 distinct CDR3 sequences, with 30% to 40% observed a single time. The study's findings and limits: There were HLA-C-restricted CMV-specific TCR beta clonotypes dominating the ex vivo response.

The sample taken for sequencing was PBMCs. The clonotype was recovered from a human donor in good health (CMV status not recorded). Some clones in this sample may be carry-over from other donors' samples. This chain connects TRBV24-1 to TRBJ2-1, with a tentative D call TRBD1 (6 bases). The CDR3 loop is CATSDHTSTGTHEQFF. CDR3 bases: TGTGCCACCAGTGACCACACCTCAACAGGGACCCATGAGCAGTTCTTC.